These 22 T cell receptor beta chains came from one sample sequenced in a study of shared clonotypes between healthy human individuals. Using immunoSEQ multiplex PCR, the repertoire was profiled, and TCRdb retains in-frame clones only, with some absent. Among some 470,000 clones listed, 60% to 85% were seen once. The sequencing sample was made of PBMCs. These receptors originate from a woman aged 40 to 49 in good health. Some clones in this sample may be carry-over from other donors' samples.

This chain uses TRBV19 with TRBJ2-2; no firm D call. Trimming stripped 4 bases from V and 7 bases from J, with 10 bases between. In germline, CDR1 is LNHDA, CDR2 SQIVND (reference sequence). This CDR3 spans 13 amino acids. The CDR3 loop reads CASSTSSIGELFF. CDR3 DNA: TGTGCCAGTAGTACCAGCTCGATCGGGGAGCTGTTTTTT.

The chain is built from TRBV5-1 and TRBJ2-5; the match to TRBD2 covers 13 bases. V gave up 4 bases and J gave up 5 bases; unmatched junction bases: 11. The CDR3 runs 17 residues. Germline V lookup: CDR1 SGHRS, CDR2 YFSETQ. The CDR3 nucleotides read TGCGCCAGCAGCCATGACCTCTCGACTAGCGGGGGGGAGACCCAGTACTTC. It translates to CASSHDLSTSGGETQYF.

The chain employs TRBV6-6 and TRBJ2-5; a possible D gene is TRBD1 (5 bases). There are 13 residues in the CDR3. Trimming removed 10 bases at V and 3 bases at J, with 15 bases between. The germline V gene encodes CDR1 MNHNY and CDR2 SVGAGI (reference sequence). CDR3 bases: TGTGCCACCGCCCCACAGGTCAAAGAGACCCAGTACTTC. Its protein product is CATAPQVKETQYF.

Here the CDR3 DNA reads TGTGCCAGCAGCTTACAATATGGCTACACCTTC. Protein sequence: CASSLQYGYTF. This rearrangement joins TRBV11-2 to TRBJ1-2; no reliable D call. The CDR3 runs to 11 residues. The V gene's germline CDR1 is SGHAT and CDR2 FQNNGV. Trimming cost V 2 bases and J 5 bases, with 3 bases left between them.

The chain recombines TRBV11-2 with TRBJ2-7; 7 bases agree with TRBD2. Germline CDR1 SGHAT, CDR2 FQNNGV. This CDR3 is built from 16 residues. J was trimmed by 5 bases and V by 2 bases; bases with no gene match: 12. The CDR3 bases are TGTGCCAGCAGCTTAAGAGGGTCCGGGAGGCATAACGAGCAGTACTTC. It specifies CASSLRGSGRHNEQYF.

This clone was observed once. The J gene is TRBJ2-3, the V gene TRBV14; the D is unclear. This CDR3 contains 12 residues. Per germline, CDR1 SGHDN and CDR2 FVKESK. The V gene lost 3 bases and the J gene lost 4 bases, with 5 bases spanning the gap. The CDR3 DNA sequence: TGTGCCAGCAGCCATCCTTCAGATACGCAGTATTTT. Translation: CASSHPSDTQYF. The entire variable domain, with the rest obtained from reference TRBV14 and TRBJ2-3, is as follows: EAGVTQFPSHSVIEKGQTVTLRCDPISGHDNLYWYRRVMGKEIKFLLHFVKESKQDESGMPNNRFLAERTGGTYSTLKVQPAELEDSGVYFCASSHPSDTQYFGPGTRLTVL.

The rearrangement links TRBV5-1 to TRBJ2-3; D is perhaps TRBD2 (5 bases). Germline CDR1 SGHRS, CDR2 YFSETQ. CDR3 size: 14 residues. V was trimmed by 2 bases and J by 4 bases, leaving 11 bases between them. In DNA, the CDR3 is TGCGCCAGCAGCTTTCCGGGGTCCCCAGATACGCAGTATTTT. Translated: CASSFPGSPDTQYF.

Only a few counts were recorded for this clone. CDR3 loop: CASSLYAGGGGSYEQYF. In DNA form, the CDR3 reads TGCGCCAGCAGCTTGTACGCCGGGGGAGGGGGAAGCTACGAGCAGTACTTC. V gene TRBV5-1 combines with J gene TRBJ2-7; D is perhaps TRBD2 (7 bases). The CDR3 sequence is 17 residues long. The V gene lost 1 base and the J gene lost 3 bases, with 20 bases spanning the gap. The V gene's germline CDR1 is SGHRS and CDR2 YFSETQ.

The rearrangement links TRBV6-1 to TRBJ1-1; TRBD1 might be the D (5 bases). The CDR3 contains 15 residues. V was clipped by 3 bases and J by 7 bases, with 18 bases between them. Germline V gene sequence: CDR1 MNHNS, CDR2 SASEGT. This CDR3 is CASSDGGFVGIEAFF. CDR3 bases: TGTGCCAGCAGTGACGGGGGATTCGTTGGGATTGAAGCTTTCTTT.

The genes are TRBV6-5 and TRBJ1-4; D not resolved. V was pared by 5 bases and J by 8 bases, with 15 bases between. The germline CDR1 and CDR2 sequences are MNHEY and SVGAGI. The CDR3 loop spans 14 amino acids. The CDR3: CASSPGAEGEKLFF. DNA for the CDR3: TGTGCCAGCAGTCCAGGAGCGGAGGGCGAAAAACTGTTTTTT.

The chain uses TRBV7-2 and TRBJ1-2; TRBD1 aligns across 10 bases. The CDR3 totals 13 residues. Germline V CDR1 and CDR2: SGHTA, FQGNSA. Losses at the gene ends were 4 bases for V and 5 bases for J; bases not matched to a gene: 1. The CDR3 coding sequence is TGTGCCAGCAGCTGGGGACAGGGGTATGGCTACACCTTC. It is translated as CASSWGQGYGYTF.

The chain combines TRBV7-2 with TRBJ1-1; D may be TRBD1 (5 bases). Trimming took off 3 bases at V and 1 base at J, with 9 bases between the two ends. Germline CDR1 and CDR2: SGHTA and FQGNSA. The CDR3 consists of 14 residues. The CDR3, as DNA: TGTGCCAGCAGCTTCGGGACGGCGAACACTGAAGCTTTCTTT. It encodes CASSFGTANTEAFF.

V is TRBV30 and J is TRBJ2-1, with D tentatively TRBD1 or TRBD2 (6 bases each). The CDR3 totals 15 residues. CDR1 is GTSNPN and CDR2 is SVGIG in the germline V gene (reference sequence). V was clipped by 2 bases and J by 8 bases, with 19 bases between them. The CDR3: CAWSPHGGLDDEQFF. CDR3 coding DNA: TGTGCCTGGAGTCCTCATGGGGGGCTAGACGATGAGCAGTTCTTC.

The V gene is TRBV25-1, the J gene TRBJ2-7; D is ambiguous. This CDR3 comprises 13 residues. Trimming removed 8 bases from V and 0 bases from J, with 11 bases in between. CDR1 and CDR2 (germline): MGHDK, SYGVNS. CDR3 nucleotides: TGTGCCAGCCTCCAGGACGGCTCCTACGAGCAGTACTTC. As protein: CASLQDGSYEQYF.

The sample holds one count of this clone. V usage is TRBV7-8 and J usage is TRBJ1-2, with unresolved D. Germline CDR1 SGHVS, CDR2 FQNEAQ. The CDR3 sequence is 14 residues long. V dropped 5 bases and J dropped 7 bases, with 17 bases sitting between them. The CDR3 sequence is CASSAPLRGGGYTF. The CDR3 bases are TGTGCCAGCAGCGCCCCATTGCGGGGTGGTGGCTACACCTTC.

This sequence joins TRBV29-1 and TRBJ1-1; TRBD1 might be the D (6 bases). CDR1 and CDR2 (germline): SQVTM, ANQGSEA. The CDR3 extends over 14 amino acids. V was trimmed by 2 bases and J by 8 bases, leaving 18 bases between them. CDR3 loop: CSVEHTQGTGEAFF. CDR3 coding DNA: TGCAGCGTTGAACACACACAGGGCACTGGAGAAGCTTTCTTT.

This clone came up once. The CDR3 reads CASSLRARTGELFF. The CDR3 DNA reads as TGTGCCAGCAGCCTACGGGCCCGCACCGGGGAGCTGTTTTTT. The rearrangement links TRBV11-2 to TRBJ2-2; no firm D call. This CDR3 region has 14 residues. Germline V gene lookup returns CDR1 SGHAT and CDR2 FQNNGV. V lost 5 bases and J 4 bases, leaving 11 bases between the germline ends. Looking up the rest from reference TRBV11-2 and TRBJ2-2 gives the full variable domain: EAGVAQSPRYKIIEKRQSVAFWCNPISGHATLYWYQQILGQGPKLLIQFQNNGVVDDSQLPKDRFSAERLKGVDSTLKIQPAKLEDSAVYLCASSLRARTGELFFGEGSRLTVL.

V and J are TRBV2 and TRBJ2-3; TRBD2 aligns across 10 bases. CDR1 is SNHLY, CDR2 FYNNEI, per germline. J lost 3 bases, V lost 0 bases, and 9 bases had no gene match. This CDR3 region has 18 residues. CDR3 in amino acids: CASSEAVLAGVGTDTQYF. The CDR3 DNA reads TGTGCCAGCAGTGAAGCGGTCCTAGCGGGAGTGGGGACAGATACGCAGTATTTT.

The V gene is TRBV7-2, the J gene TRBJ2-7; weak D call: TRBD1 (6 bases). The CDR3 runs to 14 residues. Germline CDR1 and CDR2: SGHTA and FQGNSA. V was clipped by 8 bases and J by 1 base, with 15 bases between them. CDR3 DNA sequence: TGTGCCAGCGGCCCCCGACAGGAATCCTACGAGCAGTACTTC. It encodes CASGPRQESYEQYF. Using reference TRBV7-2 and TRBJ2-7 for the parts outside the CDR3, the full variable domain is GAGVSQSPSNKVTEKGKDVELRCDPISGHTALYWYRQSLGQGLEFLIYFQGNSAPDKSGLPSDRFSAERTGGSVSTLTIQRTQQEDSAVYLCASGPRQESYEQYFGPGTRLTVT.

The chain links TRBV5-6 to TRBJ2-7; the match to TRBD1 covers 9 bases. V lost 4 bases to trimming and J lost 3 bases; unmatched junction nucleotides: 14. This CDR3 is built from 17 residues. Germline CDR1 is SGHDT and CDR2 is YYEEEE. The CDR3 bases are TGTGCCAGCAGCCAAAACCCCGGGACAGGGTGGGACTACGAGCAGTACTTC. This encodes CASSQNPGTGWDYEQYF. Complete variable domain (other parts from reference TRBV5-6 and TRBJ2-7): DAGVTQSPTHLIKTRGQQVTLRCSPKSGHDTVSWYQQALGQGPQFIFQYYEEEERQRGNFPDRFSGHQFPNYSSELNVNALLLGDSALYLCASSQNPGTGWDYEQYFGPGTRLTVT.

A few counts support this clone. The gene calls are TRBV28 and TRBJ1-1; D is ambiguous. Between the trimmed V and J ends, which lost 6 bases and 1 base, there was a span of 12 bases. The CDR3 extends over 14 amino acids. Germline lookup yields CDR1 MDHEN and CDR2 SYDVKM. The CDR3 spells CASSPIRTNTEAFF. The CDR3 DNA reads TGTGCCAGCAGCCCGATCCGGACGAACACTGAAGCTTTCTTT.

This clone was seen repeatedly, ten times or more. At the DNA level, this CDR3 is encoded by other sequences in the same sample as well. The V call is TRBV5-4, the J call TRBJ2-2, with D hard to call. The V gene lost 1 base and the J gene lost 2 bases, with 9 bases spanning the gap. The CDR3 length is 15 residues. Germline CDR1 SGHNT, CDR2 YYREEE (reference sequence). CDR3 DNA: TGTGCCAGCAGCTTGAAACTCGGAAACACCGGGGAGCTGTTTTTT. It encodes CASSLKLGNTGELFF. The entire variable domain, with the rest obtained from reference TRBV5-4 and TRBJ2-2, is as follows: ETGVTQSPTHLIKTRGQQVTLRCSSQSGHNTVSWYQQALGQGPQFIFQYYREEENGRGNFPPRFSGLQFPNYSSELNVNALELDDSALYLCASSLKLGNTGELFFGEGSRLTVL.